The 14 T cell receptor beta chains presented below share a single source sample, sequenced in a study of cytomegalovirus exposure and HLA in healthy donors. Primers: 60 Vbeta forward and 13 Jbeta reverse. This table comes from immunoSEQ multiplex PCR, and its TCRdb copy is limited to in-frame clones, with some not included. The repertoire holds under 50,000 clones, with around 90% as singletons. The sequenced sample consisted of PBMCs. All receptors come from a middle-aged woman in good health and CMV-seropositive.

The gene calls are TRBV4-2 and TRBJ1-4; no clear D. Trimming removed 1 base from V and 7 bases from J, with 10 bases in between. The germline V gene encodes CDR1 LGHNA and CDR2 YNFKEQ. The CDR3 totals 14 residues. The CDR3 protein is CASSQGSTGEKLFF. CDR3 in DNA: TGTGCCAGCAGCCAAGGATCGACGGGTGAAAAACTGTTTTTT.

V usage is TRBV4-1 and J usage is TRBJ2-6, with 7 bases identical to TRBD2. The germline V gene has CDR1 MGHRA and CDR2 YSYEKL. V lost 0 bases, J lost 1 base, and 6 bases stayed unmatched. CDR3 length equals 18 residues. In nucleotides, the CDR3 is TGCGCCAGCAGCCAAGATGCGGCGGGAGCTTCTGGGGCCAACGTCCTGACTTTC. Its protein product is CASSQDAAGASGANVLTF.

The rearrangement joins TRBV29-1 to TRBJ1-1; 7 nucleotides line up with TRBD1. The CDR3 totals 13 residues. J was trimmed by 1 base and V by 7 bases; bases with no gene match: 6. Germline CDR1 is SQVTM and CDR2 is ANQGSEA. CDR3 in DNA: TGCAGCGAACACAGGGGAGAGAACACTGAAGCTTTCTTT. Its translation is CSEHRGENTEAFF.

This rearrangement joins TRBV6-5 to TRBJ1-6; D not resolved. Looked up from germline, CDR1 is MNHEY and CDR2 is SVGAGI. V was cut by 7 bases and J by 7 bases, with 17 bases left in between. The CDR3 sequence is 15 residues long. The CDR3 reads CASTTLLSINSPLHF. Written as DNA, the CDR3 is TGTGCCAGCACAACCCTGCTTTCTATCAATTCACCCCTCCACTTT.

The chain couples TRBV9 to TRBJ2-3, with 8 bases identical to TRBD2. The V gene's germline CDR1 is SGDLS and CDR2 YYNGEE. The junction had 12 bases not matched to a gene; V was cut back by 3 bases and J by 3 bases. The CDR3 has 17 amino acids. CDR3 coding DNA: TGTGCCAGCAGCGAGCTCGAAGCGGGAGTTACGACAGATACGCAGTATTTT. As protein: CASSELEAGVTTDTQYF.

The chain has TRBV9 and TRBJ1-3; D possibly corresponds to TRBD1 (6 bases). Germline CDR1 SGDLS, CDR2 YYNGEE. The CDR3 sequence is 15 residues long. The ends were cut back, 2 bases at V and 2 bases at J, with 11 bases in the middle. DNA for the CDR3: TGTGCCAGCAGCGTGGAGGCAGGGGCTGGAAACACCATATATTTT. This gives the protein CASSVEAGAGNTIYF.

This rearrangement joins TRBV4-2 to TRBJ1-6; a weak D match, TRBD1 (6 bases). Germline CDR1 and CDR2: LGHNA and YNFKEQ. The CDR3 extends over 20 amino acids. Trimming shortened V by 3 bases and J by 0 bases, and 21 bases separated the two germline ends. The DNA of the CDR3 is TGTGCCAGCAGCCAGGAGAACGGGGGGCAGGTAGGCTCCTATAATTCACCCCTCCACTTT. It specifies CASSQENGGQVGSYNSPLHF.

A single count supports this clone. V is TRBV11-1 and J is TRBJ2-6; D not resolved. The V gene lost 1 base and the J gene lost 2 bases, with 9 bases spanning the gap. The CDR3 runs 16 residues. Germline CDR1 SGHAT, CDR2 FQDESV (reference sequence). The CDR3 nucleotides are TGTGCCAGCAGCTTAGACAGTCAGCCTGGGGCCAACGTCCTGACTTTC. Translating it yields CASSLDSQPGANVLTF.

V usage is TRBV28 and J usage is TRBJ2-1; D perhaps matches TRBD1 (6 bases). The CDR3 has 15 residues. Between the trimmed V and J ends, which lost 4 bases and 2 bases, there was a span of 12 bases. Germline assignment: CDR1 MDHEN and CDR2 SYDVKM. The CDR3 sequence is CASSSQGRTYNEQFF. The CDR3 coding sequence is TGTGCCAGCAGTTCACAGGGTAGAACCTACAATGAGCAGTTCTTC.

The gene calls are TRBV28 and TRBJ2-7; 9 nucleotides agree with TRBD1. Looked up from germline, CDR1 is MDHEN and CDR2 is SYDVKM. Losses at the gene ends were 6 bases for V and 3 bases for J; bases not matched to a gene: 6. This CDR3 is built from 14 residues. DNA for the CDR3: TGTGCCAGCAGGACTACAGGGGGCGGCTACGAGCAGTACTTC. It encodes CASRTTGGGYEQYF.

In its sample, this clone was seen once. J is TRBJ1-2 and V is TRBV28; TRBD1 agrees at 9 bases. The CDR3 contains 15 residues. The V gene's germline CDR1 is MDHEN and CDR2 SYDVKM. With 6 bases clipped from V and 3 bases from J, the junction kept 8 bases outside the gene matches. The CDR3 coding sequence is TGTGCCAGCAGGGTGGGGACAGGGTCCGACTATGGCTACACCTTC. As protein: CASRVGTGSDYGYTF.

This chain uses TRBV7-2 with TRBJ2-7; no clear D gene. The CDR3 sequence is 12 residues long. V was cut by 3 bases and J by 5 bases, with 8 bases left in between. CDR1 is SGHTA and CDR2 is FQGNSA in the germline V gene. The CDR3 spells CASSFQVHEQYF. The CDR3 DNA reads as TGTGCCAGCAGCTTCCAGGTTCACGAGCAGTACTTC.

This chain uses TRBV6-5 with TRBJ2-7, with TRBD2 identical over 9 bases. CDR1 and CDR2 from the germline V gene are MNHEY and SVGAGI. With V trimmed by 6 bases and J by 5 bases, 5 bases remained unmatched. CDR3 length: 13 amino acids. Here the CDR3 reads CASSRAGGHEQYF. The CDR3 DNA reads TGTGCCAGCAGCCGAGCGGGAGGTCACGAGCAGTACTTC.

This clone was detected only once. The chain carries TRBV11-2 and TRBJ2-5; D might be TRBD2 (6 bases). The DNA end is a closer match to TRBJ2-7, so the J assignment may be wrong. Germline CDR1 SGHAT, CDR2 FQNNGV. The CDR3 runs to 15 residues. The CDR3 reads CASSLGLGYGYEQYF. CDR3 bases: TGTGCCAGCAGCTTAGGACTAGGTTATGGGTACGAGCAGTACTTC.